These 22 T cell receptor beta chains were all obtained from the same sample, sequenced in a study of regulatory T cells in long-lasting Graves disease. CDR3-region Arm-PCR and iRepertoire HTBI primers produced the TCR beta libraries. MiXCR, run by TCRdb on the multiplex PCR reads, gives a single entry per CDR3 protein. This table holds 440,000 or so distinct CDR3 sequences, about 15% found once. Regarding time point: newly diagnosed GD, antithyroid drugs for less than 3 months. Making the TCR library involved RNA that had been extracted from PBMCs. Another study also made use of these data, one on T cells in Graves' hyperthyroidism and ophthalmopathy.

Sequencing used peripheral blood mononuclear cells (PBMCs), obtained at new diagnosis, from a patient treated with antithyroid drugs. The receptors originated from a woman in her thirties with Graves disease.

This clonotype was recorded a few times. The chain joins TRBV18 to TRBJ2-7; TRBD2 might be the D (6 bases). The CDR3 totals 12 residues. The ends were cut back, 1 base at V and 10 bases at J, with 11 bases in the middle. Germline V lookup: CDR1 KGHSH, CDR2 LQKENI. The CDR3: CASSPQRDLQYF. The CDR3, as DNA: TGTGCCAGCTCACCACAAAGGGACTTACAGTACTTC.

This clonotype has ten or more counts. V gene TRBV4-2 combines with J gene TRBJ1-1; 9 bases are shared with TRBD1. Looked up from germline, CDR1 is LGHNA and CDR2 is YNFKEQ. The V gene end was trimmed by 5 bases and the J gene end by 5 bases; junction bases not matched to a gene: 9. This CDR3 contains 15 residues. As DNA, the CDR3 is TGTGCCAGCAGCTCCCGGGACAGGGAAAGAACTGAAGCTTTCTTT. Amino acids: CASSSRDRERTEAFF.

As for this clonotype: This may stem from a read error, because a much larger clone lies one nucleotide away. This chain links TRBV13 with TRBJ2-7; 8 bases fit TRBD1. The trim removed 4 bases at V and 3 bases at J, leaving 8 bases unmatched. The CDR3 contains 15 residues. Germline V CDR1 and CDR2: PRHDT, FYEKMQ (reference sequence). CDR3 sequence: CASSYRQGPIYEQYF. The CDR3 coding sequence is TGTGCCAGCAGCTACCGACAGGGGCCTATCTACGAGCAGTACTTC.

This clonotype was seen repeatedly, ten times or more. The chain employs TRBV29-1 and TRBJ2-3, with 10 bases aligning to TRBD2. CDR3 length: 14 residues. Germline V lookup: CDR1 SQVTM, CDR2 ANQGSEA. Losses at the gene ends were 7 bases for V and 4 bases for J; bases not matched to a gene: 8. CDR3 in DNA: TGCAGCGCCGCTAGCGGGAGAACCCCAGATACGCAGTATTTT. As protein: CSAASGRTPDTQYF.

This clonotype appeared a few times. This may be a read error, as it is one base from a much larger clone. Given the absence of the conserved phenylalanine or tryptophan at the CDR3 end, a read error is likely. This rearrangement joins TRBV6-1 to TRBJ1-5; TRBD1 might be the D (5 bases). The CDR3 covers 16 residues. Germline-derived CDR1 and CDR2 are MNHNS and SASEGT. V was cut by 6 bases and J by 2 bases, with 17 bases left in between. This CDR3 reads CASSQRQGRGNQPQHS. In DNA form, the CDR3 reads TGTGCCAGCAGCCAACGTCAGGGAAGAGGCAATCAGCCCCAGCATTCT.

This clonotype has ten or more counts. The rearrangement joins TRBV27 to TRBJ2-7; D unclear. Germline V gives CDR1 MNHEY, CDR2 SMNVEV (reference sequence). Trimming removed 2 bases at V and 3 bases at J, with 8 bases between. This CDR3 has 13 amino acids. CDR3 DNA sequence: TGTGCCAGCAGTTTAAGGGTCTTCTACGAGCAGTACTTC. Its protein is CASSLRVFYEQYF.

This clonotype was found many times. The V call is TRBV20-1, the J call TRBJ2-5, with 9 nucleotides matching TRBD2. The CDR3 runs to 14 residues. Per the germline V gene, CDR1 is DFQATT and CDR2 is SNEGSKA (reference sequence). V dropped 6 bases and J dropped 5; count of bases not matched to a gene: 10. The CDR3 region is CSASRGLAGETQYF. In DNA, the CDR3 is TGCAGTGCGAGCCGGGGACTAGCCGGGGAGACCCAGTACTTC.

Notes on this clonotype: This probably arose from a read error, given a far larger clone one base away. The J gene is TRBJ2-1, the V gene TRBV6-1; D remains ambiguous. V gave up 4 bases and J gave up 5 bases, with 9 bases separating them. CDR1 and CDR2 (germline): MNHNS, SASEGT. The CDR3 has 13 residues. DNA of the CDR3: TGTGCCAGCAGTGGAGCCACGAACAATGAGCAGTTCTTC. Amino acids: CASSGATNNEQFF.

Worth noting for this clonotype: A read error may explain this, as a much larger clone is one base away. The CDR3 DNA reads as TGTGTCAGCAGCCCGGAACCGGGACTAGGAGATGAGCAGTTCTTC. This sequence encodes CVSSPEPGLGDEQFF. The chain links TRBV7-2 to TRBJ2-3; 8 bases align to TRBD2. The J call may be faulty, since TRBJ2-1 better matches the DNA end. CDR1 SGHTA and CDR2 FQGNSA come from the germline V gene. The CDR3 contains 15 residues.

At least ten counts were recorded for this clonotype. The CDR3 coding sequence is TGTGCCATCACGAGCGGGGGTTACGAGCAGTACTTC. This translates into CAITSGGYEQYF. The genes are TRBV10-3 and TRBJ2-7, with 8 bases fitting TRBD2. The CDR3 is made up of 12 amino acids. The ends lost 7 bases at V and 4 bases at J; junction bases unmatched: 3. The germline CDR1 and CDR2 sequences are ENHRY and SYGVKD.

The rearrangement links TRBV6-5 to TRBJ2-6; D remains unclear. Between the trimmed V and J ends, which lost 2 bases and 0 bases, there was a span of 5 bases. The CDR3 sequence is 15 residues long. CDR1 and CDR2 (germline): MNHEY, SVGAGI. The CDR3 loop is CASSYKSSGANVLTF. The CDR3 coding sequence is TGTGCCAGCAGTTACAAGAGCTCTGGGGCCAACGTCCTGACTTTC.

J is TRBJ2-7 and V is TRBV28; 7 nucleotides match TRBD2. The V gene's germline CDR1 is MDHEN and CDR2 SYDVKM. The J segment lost 2 bases and the V segment lost 6 bases, leaving 10 bases of the junction unmatched. This CDR3 region has 15 residues. The chain's CDR3 is CASREKTGGPYEQYF. The CDR3 DNA follows: TGTGCCAGCAGGGAAAAAACGGGAGGCCCCTACGAGCAGTACTTC.

This clonotype has at least ten counts. The rearrangement joins TRBV3-1 to TRBJ1-6, with D uncertain. The germline V and J ends were trimmed by 0 bases and 8 bases, with 8 bases remaining between them. Germline loops: CDR1 LGHDT, CDR2 YNNKEL (reference sequence). CDR3 length: 14 amino acids. The CDR3 loop reads CASSQDLGYSPLHF. As DNA, the CDR3 is TGTGCCAGCAGCCAAGATCTCGGATATTCACCCCTCCACTTT.

In this sample, this clonotype turned up a few times. The chain couples TRBV7-6 to TRBJ2-2; D might be TRBD2 (6 bases). The V and J ends lost 0 bases and 6 bases respectively, with 8 bases between them. Germline V gene data show CDR1 as SGHVS and CDR2 as FNYEAQ. This CDR3 is 14 amino acids long. Written as DNA, the CDR3 is TGTGCCAGCAGCTTAGCTCCTAGCGCCGGGGAGCTGTTTTTT. Protein product: CASSLAPSAGELFF.

On this clonotype itself: A much larger clonotype is one base distant, so this may be a read error. The J gene is TRBJ1-4, the V gene TRBV11-2; 7 nucleotides line up with TRBD1. Germline CDR1 SGHAT, CDR2 FQNNGV. The CDR3 consists of 12 residues. The chain's CDR3 is CATRQGNEKLVF. Here the CDR3 DNA reads TGTGCCACAAGACAGGGTAATGAAAAACTGGTTTTT. Together with reference TRBV11-2 and TRBJ1-4, the CDR3 gives the full variable domain: EAGVAQSPRYKIIEKRQSVAFWCNPISGHATLYWYQQILGQGPKLLIQFQNNGVVDDSQLPKDRFSAERLKGVDSTLKIQPAKLEDSAVYLCATRQGNEKLVFGSGTQLSVL.

Regarding this clonotype: At one end the junction does not follow the germline gene, possibly because of a read error. The V gene is TRBV3-1, the J gene TRBJ2-1; maybe TRBD1 (5 bases). The germline V gene encodes CDR1 LGHDT and CDR2 YNNKEL (reference sequence). The CDR3 is 13 residues long. CDR3 coding DNA: TGTGCCACCAGCCAAGGGGATTGGAATGAGCAGTTCTTC. It codes for CATSQGDWNEQFF.

This clonotype turned up a few times. The chain carries TRBV3-1 and TRBJ2-2, with D possibly TRBD2 on 6 matching bases. V shed 2 bases and J shed 6 bases, with 16 bases lying between them. This CDR3 is built from 16 residues. The germline V gene encodes CDR1 LGHDT and CDR2 YNNKEL (reference sequence). CDR3 sequence (DNA): TGTGCCAGCAGCCAACGGGGTGGGAGCGGGTCCGGGGAGCTGTTTTTT. Protein product: CASSQRGGSGSGELFF.

The rearrangement joins TRBV4-1 to TRBJ2-6; 15 bases are a match to TRBD2. There are 18 residues in the CDR3. The germline V gene encodes CDR1 MGHRA and CDR2 YSYEKL. V lost 4 bases and J lost 0; bases outside the gene matches: 1. CDR3 in amino acids: CASSRTSGRASGANVLTF. Written as DNA, the CDR3 is TGCGCCAGCAGCCGGACTAGCGGGAGGGCCTCTGGGGCCAACGTCCTGACTTTC.

This clonotype was counted a few times. The chain has TRBV24-1 and TRBJ2-7; 11 bases map to TRBD1. Per germline, CDR1 KGHDR and CDR2 SFDVKD. This CDR3 has 17 amino acids. Trimming at V came to 4 bases and at J to 1 base, leaving 8 bases not matched to a gene. The CDR3 DNA reads TGTGCCACCAGTGAACCTCCGGGACAGGGGGTTTCCTACGAGCAGTACTTC. Translation: CATSEPPGQGVSYEQYF.

This clonotype was seen at least ten times. This chain joins TRBV6-1 and TRBJ2-1; the D gene is possibly TRBD2 (5 bases). In germline, CDR1 is MNHNS, CDR2 SASEGT. V lost 8 bases and J 0 bases, leaving 8 bases between the germline ends. The CDR3 is made up of 13 amino acids. The CDR3 spells CASGEGSYNEQFF. The DNA of the CDR3 is TGTGCCAGCGGAGAGGGCTCCTACAATGAGCAGTTCTTC.

This clonotype was observed at least ten times. The J gene is TRBJ1-5, the V gene TRBV6-1; the D is unclear. Trimming shortened V by 2 bases and J by 3 bases, and 8 bases separated the two germline ends. The CDR3 covers 14 residues. Germline V lookup: CDR1 MNHNS, CDR2 SASEGT. CDR3 sequence reads: CASSETAINQPQHF. The CDR3 DNA follows: TGTGCCAGCAGTGAAACAGCCATCAATCAGCCCCAGCATTTT.

About this clonotype: An end of the junction differs from the germline gene, which may be a read error. The chain joins TRBV29-1 to TRBJ2-2, with a weak D call TRBD1 (6 bases). Germline V gene sequence: CDR1 SQVTM, CDR2 ANQGSEA. The CDR3 extends over 15 amino acids. DNA of the CDR3: TGCAGCGTTTTTCCGGCAGGGGAGTACACCAGGGAGCTGTTTTTT. Translated, it gives CSVFPAGEYTRELFF.